Each of the 20 T cell receptor beta chains below was sequenced from the same sample in a study of blood T cell repertoires in COVID-19. This table comes from immunoSEQ multiplex PCR, and its TCRdb copy is limited to in-frame clones, with some not included. The top ten clones hold less than 0.85% of a sample with 150,000 to 200,000 clones, approximately 89% of them seen once. Sample: PBMCs or T cells enriched from blood (not recorded which). The receptors derive from a woman under 30 who had recovered from COVID-19.

The V call is TRBV19, the J call TRBJ2-7; 9 nucleotides match TRBD1. After removal of 3 bases from V and 5 bases from J, the junction contained 8 bases not matched to a gene. The CDR3 consists of 15 residues. Germline V lookup: CDR1 LNHDA, CDR2 SQIVND (reference sequence). The CDR3, as DNA: TGTGCCAGTAGTATGGTTGGGACAGGGTGGCACGAGCAGTACTTC. Protein: CASSMVGTGWHEQYF.

CDR3 sequence: CASSLKWGASGSSLHSDTQYF. The CDR3 bases are TGCGCCAGCAGCTTGAAGTGGGGGGCTAGCGGGTCCTCGCTGCACTCCGATACGCAGTATTTT. The genes are TRBV5-1 and TRBJ2-3; the match to TRBD2 covers 8 bases. The germline gives CDR1 SGHRS, CDR2 YFSETQ. The CDR3 is 21 amino acids. The trim removed 1 base at V and 6 bases at J, leaving 25 bases unmatched.

The chain links TRBV10-3 to TRBJ1-1; 10 bases agree with TRBD1. The ends lost 7 bases at V and 1 base at J; junction bases unmatched: 6. In germline, CDR1 is ENHRY, CDR2 SYGVKD. This CDR3 comprises 15 residues. CDR3 nucleotide sequence: TGTGCCATCACCGCGACAGGGGGCCAGAACACTGAAGCTTTCTTT. It translates to CAITATGGQNTEAFF.

This chain connects TRBV4-3 to TRBJ1-1; D may be TRBD1 (6 bases). This CDR3 has 17 residues. Germline lookup yields CDR1 LGHNA and CDR2 YSLEER. Deletions cut 3 bases from V and 4 bases from J, with 21 bases between. Here the CDR3 DNA reads TGCGCCAGCAGCCATTACCGGGTGGCGGGGGCATCCACTGAAGCTTTCTTT. This gives the protein CASSHYRVAGASTEAFF.

The chain is built from TRBV28 and TRBJ1-4, with D hard to call. The germline V gene encodes CDR1 MDHEN and CDR2 SYDVKM. The CDR3 has 16 amino acids. The V end lost 5 bases, the J end lost 5 bases, and 18 bases lay between the germline ends. For the CDR3, the DNA is TGTGCCAGCAGTCCCGCCGGGGTTCCCGACAATGAAAAACTGTTTTTT. Translating it yields CASSPAGVPDNEKLFF. Variable domain in full (rest from reference TRBV28 and TRBJ1-4): DVKVTQSSRYLVKRTGEKVFLECVQDMDHENMFWYRQDPGLGLRLIYFSYDVKMKEKGDIPEGYSVSREKKERFSLILESASTNQTSMYLCASSPAGVPDNEKLFFGSGTQLSVL.

The chain recombines TRBV2 with TRBJ2-1; 8 positions match TRBD2. Trimming removed 8 bases from V and 4 bases from J; junction bases left unmatched: 7. The CDR3 runs to 14 residues. CDR1 and CDR2 from the germline V gene are SNHLY and FYNNEI. The CDR3 DNA sequence: TGTGCCAGCCGACTTGCGGGAGGTTACAATGAGCAGTTCTTC. It translates to CASRLAGGYNEQFF.

The chain is built from TRBV5-4 and TRBJ2-7; 11 nucleotides agree with TRBD2. CDR1 and CDR2 (germline): SGHNT, YYREEE (reference sequence). V trimming: 3 bases; J trimming: 2 bases; junction bases outside the gene matches: 7. The CDR3 loop spans 16 amino acids. CDR3 sequence reads: CASSWGTSGTPYEQYF. CDR3 in DNA: TGTGCCAGCAGCTGGGGGACTAGCGGCACCCCCTACGAGCAGTACTTC.

V gene TRBV6-5 combines with J gene TRBJ1-6; D not resolved. The germline V and J ends were trimmed by 1 base and 8 bases, with 3 bases remaining between them. The length of the CDR3 is 12 residues. Germline V gene data show CDR1 as MNHEY and CDR2 as SVGAGI. The CDR3 sequence: CASSYLDSPLHF. CDR3 DNA sequence: TGTGCCAGCAGTTACTTAGATTCACCCCTCCACTTT.

The J gene is TRBJ2-1, the V gene TRBV15; D possibly corresponds to TRBD1 (5 bases). This CDR3 comprises 13 residues. CDR1 and CDR2 from the germline V gene are LNHNV and YYDKDF (reference sequence). V was clipped by 6 bases and J by 5 bases, with 11 bases between them. The CDR3 protein is CATRWQGHNEQFF. The CDR3 DNA sequence: TGTGCCACCAGGTGGCAGGGCCACAATGAGCAGTTCTTC.

The table lists this clone with a few counts. The rearrangement joins TRBV30 to TRBJ1-5; possibly TRBD1 for D (6 bases). This CDR3 contains 15 residues. The ends were cut back, 2 bases at V and 4 bases at J, with 15 bases in the middle. CDR1 and CDR2 (germline): GTSNPN, SVGIG (reference sequence). Here the CDR3 DNA reads TGTGCCTGGAGTCAAGGGGGTCTCCTAAATCAGCCCCAGCATTTT. Translating it yields CAWSQGGLLNQPQHF.

The chain combines TRBV20-1 with TRBJ1-5, with 8 bases aligning to TRBD1. V shed 3 bases, J shed 7 bases, and the junction held 5 bases outside the gene matches. This CDR3 region has 13 residues. Germline lookup yields CDR1 DFQATT and CDR2 SNEGSKA (reference sequence). The CDR3 coding sequence is TGCAGTGCTAGTGCAGGGGGCCAACAGCCCCAGCATTTT. Its translation: CSASAGGQQPQHF.

This rearrangement joins TRBV9 to TRBJ2-7; 14 nucleotides agree with TRBD2. CDR3 size: 15 residues. Germline trimming cut 3 bases from V and 7 bases from J; bases unmatched to any gene: 6. In germline, CDR1 is SGDLS, CDR2 YYNGEE. CDR3 protein: CASSATSGRAGEQYF. CDR3 in DNA: TGTGCCAGCAGCGCGACTAGCGGGAGGGCGGGGGAGCAGTACTTC.

The CDR3 sequence: CASSRPGQGNTEAFF. CDR3 coding DNA: TGTGCCAGCAGCAGACCGGGACAGGGGAACACTGAAGCTTTCTTT. The J gene is TRBJ1-1, the V gene TRBV3-1 (or the pseudogene TRBV3-2), with 9 positions matching TRBD1. V gave up 5 bases and J gave up 1 base; unmatched junction bases: 5. This CDR3 comprises 15 residues. Germline V gene lookup returns CDR1 LGHDT and CDR2 YNNKEL (reference sequence).

The chain couples TRBV9 to TRBJ2-1, with D tentatively TRBD2 (5 bases). The CDR3 is made up of 17 amino acids. Germline assignment: CDR1 SGDLS and CDR2 YYNGEE. Trimming removed 0 bases from V and 3 bases from J, with 16 bases in between. DNA of the CDR3: TGTGCCAGCAGCGTAGAATTAGGACTGGACCTCTACAATGAGCAGTTCTTC. Its translation is CASSVELGLDLYNEQFF.

The chain recombines TRBV6-5 with TRBJ2-5; 10 bases match TRBD2. Germline V lookup: CDR1 MNHEY, CDR2 SVGAGI. This CDR3 has 14 amino acids. The ends lost 8 bases at V and 0 bases at J; junction bases unmatched: 3. DNA of the CDR3: TGTGCCAGCGGGACTAGCGTGTACCAAGAGACCCAGTACTTC. Translating gives CASGTSVYQETQYF.

This clone was counted a single time. This chain links TRBV3-1 (or the pseudogene TRBV3-2) with TRBJ2-7; TRBD2 matches at 14 bases. Germline-derived CDR1 and CDR2 are LGHDT and YNNKEL (reference sequence). Trimming cost V 3 bases and J 3 bases; bases outside gene matches: 7. The CDR3 is made up of 17 amino acids. The chain's CDR3 is CASSHGTSGRERYEQYF. CDR3 in DNA: TGTGCCAGCAGCCACGGGACTAGCGGGAGAGAACGCTACGAGCAGTACTTC.

This chain links TRBV2 with TRBJ1-4; TRBD1 aligns across 9 bases. Germline assignment: CDR1 SNHLY and CDR2 FYNNEI. This CDR3 has 14 residues. J gave up 3 bases and V 10 bases, and 6 bases lay outside the gene matches. The CDR3 region is CATEGDRANEKLFF. CDR3 nucleotide sequence: TGTGCCACCGAGGGGGACAGGGCTAATGAAAAACTGTTTTTT.

The chain uses TRBV3-1 (or the pseudogene TRBV3-2) and TRBJ2-7; TRBD2 is a possible D gene (5 bases). Germline assignment: CDR1 LGHDT and CDR2 YNNKEL (reference sequence). Trimming pared 4 bases from V and 4 bases from J, leaving 14 bases between. The CDR3 runs to 14 residues. CDR3 nucleotide sequence: TGTGCCAGCAGCCCGACCCCCCCGGGGTACGAGCAGTACTTC. Encoded protein: CASSPTPPGYEQYF.

The chain joins TRBV7-8 to TRBJ1-3, with 7 bases identical to TRBD1. With 5 bases clipped from V and 8 bases from J, the junction kept 18 bases outside the gene matches. This CDR3 is built from 17 residues. Looked up from germline, CDR1 is SGHVS and CDR2 is FQNEAQ. The CDR3, as DNA: TGTGCCAGCAGCCGGCGACTCTATCAAGGGGGCTCGGACACCATATATTTT. Translated, it gives CASSRRLYQGGSDTIYF.

CDR3 DNA: TGCGCCAGCAGCTTGGCCAGGCTAGCGTTAAACACCGGGGAGCTGTTTTTT. It translates to CASSLARLALNTGELFF. The chain employs TRBV5-1 and TRBJ2-2; D perhaps matches TRBD2 (6 bases). The germline gives CDR1 SGHRS, CDR2 YFSETQ. The CDR3 totals 17 residues. Trimming took 0 bases from V and 2 from J, leaving 14 bases between them.